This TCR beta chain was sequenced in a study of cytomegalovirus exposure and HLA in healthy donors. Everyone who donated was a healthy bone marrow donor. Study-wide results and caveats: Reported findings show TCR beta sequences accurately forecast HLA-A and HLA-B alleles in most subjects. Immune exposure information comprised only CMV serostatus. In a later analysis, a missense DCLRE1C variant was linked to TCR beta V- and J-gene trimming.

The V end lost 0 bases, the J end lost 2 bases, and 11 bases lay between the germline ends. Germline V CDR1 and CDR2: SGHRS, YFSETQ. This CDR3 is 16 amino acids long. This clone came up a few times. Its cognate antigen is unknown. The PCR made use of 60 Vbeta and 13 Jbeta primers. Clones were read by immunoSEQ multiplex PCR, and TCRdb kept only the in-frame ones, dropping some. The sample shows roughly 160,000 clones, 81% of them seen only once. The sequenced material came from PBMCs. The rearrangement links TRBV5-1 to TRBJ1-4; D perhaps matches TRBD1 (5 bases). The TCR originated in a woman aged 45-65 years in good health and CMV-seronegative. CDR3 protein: CASSLAGGGTNEKLFF. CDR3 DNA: TGCGCCAGCAGCTTGGCCGGGGGTGGGACTAATGAAAAACTGTTTTTT.